This passage covers 31 T cell receptor beta chains from one sample sequenced in a study of blood T cell repertoires in COVID-19. Clones were sequenced by immunoSEQ multiplex PCR, and TCRdb holds only the in-frame ones, with some missing. The data hold 200,000 to 250,000 clones, with 80% to 90% observed a single time. The material sequenced was peripheral blood. All receptors derive from a man in his forties with acute or convalescent COVID-19.

V gene TRBV3-1 (or the pseudogene TRBV3-2) combines with J gene TRBJ1-3; D gene unclear. The CDR3 has 17 residues. Germline CDR1 is LGHDT and CDR2 is YNNKEL (reference sequence). Deletions cut 1 base from V and 1 base from J, with 14 bases between. In DNA, the CDR3 is TGTGCCAGCAGCCAAGCGAATTGGGAGCCTTCTGGAAACACCATATATTTT. This translates into CASSQANWEPSGNTIYF.

This chain links TRBV5-1 with TRBJ2-1, with 9 positions matching TRBD2. This CDR3 comprises 18 residues. With 0 bases clipped from V and 5 bases from J, the junction kept 12 bases outside the gene matches. Germline V gene sequence: CDR1 SGHRS, CDR2 YFSETQ. For the CDR3, the DNA is TGCGCCAGCAGCTTGGTAAGGGGAGCGGGACTAGCTCACAATGAGCAGTTCTTC. It encodes CASSLVRGAGLAHNEQFF.

J is TRBJ2-1 and V is TRBV27, with TRBD2 matching 13 bases. Germline trimming cut 4 bases from V and 0 bases from J; bases unmatched to any gene: 12. CDR1 MNHEY and CDR2 SMNVEV come from the germline V gene (reference sequence). CDR3 length: 20 amino acids. CDR3 sequence (DNA): TGTGCCAGCAGTTCCCAATGGACTAGCGGGGGCTTCGGCTCCTACAATGAGCAGTTCTTC. Amino acids: CASSSQWTSGGFGSYNEQFF.

The chain is built from TRBV24-1 and TRBJ1-5; 9 bases are shared with TRBD1. V shed 4 bases and J 6 bases; nucleotides not matched to a gene: 9. The germline CDR1 and CDR2 sequences are KGHDR and SFDVKD. The CDR3 has 16 residues. CDR3 bases: TGTGCCACCAGTGAACAGGGGGCGAGTGAAGGTCAGCCCCAGCATTTT. Protein product: CATSEQGASEGQPQHF.

The CDR3 sequence: CASSYSDSLRDYGYTF. The CDR3 nucleotides are TGTGCCAGCAGTTACTCAGACAGCCTGCGTGACTATGGCTACACCTTC. The V gene is TRBV6-5, the J gene TRBJ1-2; D perhaps matches TRBD1 (5 bases). The length of the CDR3 is 16 residues. Per the germline V gene, CDR1 is MNHEY and CDR2 is SVGAGI. Trimming took off 0 bases at V and 3 bases at J, with 14 bases between the two ends.

This chain connects TRBV6-5 to TRBJ1-5; 8 bases fit TRBD1. Germline CDR1 reads MNHEY; CDR2 reads SVGAGI. The CDR3 is 13 amino acids. The ends lost 6 bases at V and 5 bases at J; junction bases unmatched: 3. The CDR3 here is CASRGQADQPQHF. Here the CDR3 DNA reads TGTGCCAGCAGGGGACAGGCAGATCAGCCCCAGCATTTT.

This sequence joins TRBV9 and TRBJ1-2; possible D gene TRBD1, 6 bases. The germline gives CDR1 SGDLS, CDR2 YYNGEE. The CDR3 contains 13 residues. V gave up 4 bases and J gave up 8 bases, with 15 bases separating them. For the CDR3, the DNA is TGTGCCAGCAGCTCCGGGGGGGGCGGCGGCTACACCTTC. It is translated as CASSSGGGGGYTF.

The sample holds one count of this clone. This sequence joins TRBV27 and TRBJ1-5; 8 bases align to TRBD1. With V trimmed by 6 bases and J by 1 base, 11 bases remained unmatched. The CDR3 covers 17 residues. In germline, CDR1 is MNHEY, CDR2 SMNVEV (reference sequence). DNA of the CDR3: TGTGCCAGCAGACCTTCGAGAGACAGGGGAAGCAATCAGCCCCAGCATTTT. This encodes CASRPSRDRGSNQPQHF.

The rearrangement links TRBV24-1 to TRBJ1-2; 11 bases are a match to TRBD1. CDR1 is KGHDR and CDR2 is SFDVKD in the germline V gene. This CDR3 comprises 16 residues. V was clipped by 4 bases and J by 8 bases; unmatched bases: 11. CDR3 nucleotides: TGTGCCACCAGTGACCGAAGTCGGACAGGGGGCGAGGGCTACACCTTC. Its protein is CATSDRSRTGGEGYTF.

The chain joins TRBV29-1 to TRBJ2-7; 10 positions match TRBD1. The germline V gene has CDR1 SQVTM and CDR2 ANQGSEA. Trimming cost V 6 bases and J 5 bases; bases outside gene matches: 7. CDR3 length: 13 residues. The CDR3 reads CSVNDRGRHEQYF. In DNA, the CDR3 is TGCAGCGTCAACGACAGGGGGCGTCACGAGCAGTACTTC.

The CDR3 bases are TGTGCCAGCAGCTCCCAAACAGGGATGGTGAAAGCTTTCTTT. This gives the protein CASSSQTGMVKAFF. The rearrangement joins TRBV7-9 to TRBJ1-1; tentatively, D is TRBD1 (6 bases). Germline assignment: CDR1 SEHNR and CDR2 FQNEAQ (reference sequence). The length of the CDR3 is 14 residues. The ends were cut back, 4 bases at V and 9 bases at J, with 18 bases in the middle.

DNA for the CDR3: TGTGCCAGCTCACCGACTAGCGGGGGGGCCAGCGAGCAGTTCTTC. Translation gives CASSPTSGGASEQFF. V and J are TRBV18 and TRBJ2-1, with 14 positions matching TRBD2. The J segment lost 10 bases and the V segment lost 3 bases, leaving 5 bases of the junction unmatched. Germline assignment: CDR1 KGHSH and CDR2 LQKENI. The CDR3 runs to 15 residues.

This clone appeared many times. The rearrangement links TRBV28 to TRBJ1-2; D ambiguous. This CDR3 spans 15 amino acids. V lost 7 bases and J lost 6, with 21 bases in between. Germline CDR1 is MDHEN and CDR2 is SYDVKM. In DNA form, the CDR3 reads TGTGCCAGCACCTCGCCCCCAGGATTGACGAATGGCTACACCTTC. It yields the protein CASTSPPGLTNGYTF.

This clone was counted once. The J gene is TRBJ2-7, the V gene TRBV13, with TRBD1 matching 9 bases. Germline lookup yields CDR1 PRHDT and CDR2 FYEKMQ (reference sequence). The J segment lost 2 bases and the V segment lost 2 bases, leaving 4 bases of the junction unmatched. The CDR3 length is 15 residues. The CDR3 is CASSLLGDRAYEQYF. CDR3 sequence (DNA): TGTGCCAGCAGCTTACTGGGGGACAGGGCCTACGAGCAGTACTTC.

The V and J genes are TRBV6-2 or TRBV6-3 and TRBJ2-1; TRBD1 might be the D (6 bases). The CDR3 spans 14 residues. Per germline, CDR1 MNHEY and CDR2 SVGEGT. V was trimmed by 5 bases and J by 7 bases, leaving 15 bases between them. The DNA for the CDR3 is TGTGCCAGCAGTCCCCTCCTTAGGGGGAATGAGCAGTTCTTC. It codes for CASSPLLRGNEQFF.

This chain uses TRBV6-5 with TRBJ2-2, with 7 bases identical to TRBD1. This CDR3 is 15 amino acids long. Germline V gene sequence: CDR1 MNHEY, CDR2 SVGAGI. Germline trimming cut 6 bases from V and 7 bases from J; bases unmatched to any gene: 11. In DNA, the CDR3 is TGTGCCAGCAGCACAGCAGAGGGGGCGGGCGGGGAGCTGTTTTTT. Its translation: CASSTAEGAGGELFF.

The chain joins TRBV7-8 to TRBJ1-2; D remains ambiguous. The CDR3 runs 12 residues. Germline assignment: CDR1 SGHVS and CDR2 FQNEAQ. Trimming removed 5 bases from V and 4 bases from J, with 8 bases in between. The CDR3 DNA follows: TGTGCCAGCAGCCCGAGCCTCTATGGCTACACCTTC. Translated: CASSPSLYGYTF.

V and J are TRBV12-3 or TRBV12-4 and TRBJ1-2; D is unresolved. V was pared by 5 bases and J by 4 bases, with 8 bases between. CDR3 size: 12 residues. The CDR3, as DNA: TGTGCCAGCAGTCCTCGAGCCTATGGCTACACCTTC. This encodes CASSPRAYGYTF.

DNA for the CDR3: TGTGCCAGCAGTTACTCTAGCGGCGCGAACACCGGGGAGCTGTTTTTT. As protein: CASSYSSGANTGELFF. J is TRBJ2-2 and V is TRBV6-2 or TRBV6-3; the D gene is possibly TRBD2 (6 bases). Trimming pared 0 bases from V and 0 bases from J, leaving 8 bases between. This CDR3 spans 16 amino acids. Per the germline V gene, CDR1 is MNHEY and CDR2 is SVGEGT.

The chain combines TRBV5-8 with TRBJ2-3; 10 nucleotides line up with TRBD1. Germline V gene data show CDR1 as SGHTS and CDR2 as YDEGEE. V was clipped by 4 bases and J by 10 bases; unmatched bases: 12. The CDR3 sequence is 15 residues long. This CDR3 reads CASSPGTGEREAQYF. CDR3 nucleotides: TGTGCCAGCAGCCCCGGGACAGGGGAAAGGGAGGCGCAGTATTTT.

This rearrangement joins TRBV7-9 to TRBJ1-2, with 7 nucleotides matching TRBD1. Looked up from germline, CDR1 is SEHNR and CDR2 is FQNEAQ (reference sequence). V dropped 5 bases and J dropped 4; count of bases not matched to a gene: 4. The CDR3 sequence is 13 residues long. In DNA form, the CDR3 reads TGTGCCAGCAGCACCCGACAGGGCTATGGCTACACCTTC. This sequence encodes CASSTRQGYGYTF.

There are a few counts of this clone. The V gene is TRBV4-2, the J gene TRBJ1-4; D is uncertain. CDR1 LGHNA and CDR2 YNFKEQ come from the germline V gene. The V gene lost 0 bases and the J gene lost 3 bases, with 8 bases spanning the gap. This CDR3 comprises 15 residues. The CDR3 DNA reads TGTGCCAGCAGCCAAGAGAGGCAGCCTAATGAAAAACTGTTTTTT. Protein: CASSQERQPNEKLFF.

V is TRBV6-5 and J is TRBJ1-3; 9 bases align to TRBD1. CDR3 size: 16 residues. Unmatched junction bases numbered 8, after V lost 4 bases and J lost 4 bases. Per the germline V gene, CDR1 is MNHEY and CDR2 is SVGAGI. The CDR3 sequence is CASSSLQGAKGNTIYF. For the CDR3, the DNA is TGTGCCAGCAGTTCGTTACAGGGGGCGAAGGGAAACACCATATATTTT.

The gene calls are TRBV3-1 (or the pseudogene TRBV3-2) and TRBJ2-1; D might be TRBD1 (6 bases). The CDR3 loop spans 15 amino acids. The V gene lost 0 bases and the J gene lost 7 bases, with 13 bases spanning the gap. CDR1 is LGHDT, CDR2 YNNKEL, per germline (reference sequence). CDR3 region: CASSQDLNRDNEQFF. The CDR3 DNA sequence: TGTGCCAGCAGCCAAGATCTTAACAGGGATAATGAGCAGTTCTTC.

The chain is built from TRBV3-1 (or the pseudogene TRBV3-2) and TRBJ1-2; D gene ambiguous. The ends were cut back, 4 bases at V and 8 bases at J, with 14 bases in the middle. CDR3 length: 13 residues. CDR1 and CDR2 from the germline V gene are LGHDT and YNNKEL (reference sequence). The CDR3 loop is CASSPSGAGGYTF. In DNA, the CDR3 is TGTGCCAGCAGCCCCTCAGGCGCGGGGGGCTACACCTTC.

The rearrangement joins TRBV30 to TRBJ1-4; D gene unclear. Germline lookup yields CDR1 GTSNPN and CDR2 SVGIG (reference sequence). Trimming cost V 3 bases and J 3 bases, with 14 bases left between them. The CDR3 sequence is 15 residues long. This CDR3 reads CAWRRTGSPNEKLFF. The DNA for the CDR3 is TGTGCCTGGAGGAGGACGGGAAGTCCTAATGAAAAACTGTTTTTT.

The V call is TRBV28, the J call TRBJ1-5; 10 nucleotides agree with TRBD1. The junction had 27 bases not matched to a gene; V was cut back by 6 bases and J by 1 base. CDR1 and CDR2 (germline): MDHEN, SYDVKM. This CDR3 is built from 23 residues. CDR3 bases: TGTGCCAGCAGGCCTGAGATCTCGACAGGGGGCGTAGGAGGCCCCTGGAGCAATCAGCCCCAGCATTTT. It yields the protein CASRPEISTGGVGGPWSNQPQHF.

The rearrangement links TRBV3-1 (or the pseudogene TRBV3-2) to TRBJ2-1; the D is unclear. V was pared by 3 bases and J by 3 bases, with 9 bases between. Germline CDR1 is LGHDT and CDR2 is YNNKEL (reference sequence). This CDR3 is built from 14 residues. The CDR3 loop is CASSHGQRYNEQFF. The CDR3, as DNA: TGTGCCAGCAGCCATGGCCAGCGCTACAATGAGCAGTTCTTC.

The chain carries TRBV19 and TRBJ1-2, with 8 bases lining up with TRBD1. Germline trimming cut 4 bases from V and 7 bases from J; bases unmatched to any gene: 11. In germline, CDR1 is LNHDA, CDR2 SQIVND (reference sequence). The CDR3 length is 15 residues. In DNA form, the CDR3 reads TGTGCCAGTAGTAAAGAGGACAGGGTGGGCCTTGGCTACACCTTC. Residues: CASSKEDRVGLGYTF.

This rearrangement joins TRBV19 to TRBJ1-5, with 12 bases identical to TRBD1. CDR1 and CDR2 from the germline V gene are LNHDA and SQIVND (reference sequence). With 9 bases clipped from V and 1 base from J, the junction kept 10 bases outside the gene matches. This CDR3 has 17 amino acids. The chain's CDR3 is CARLSGQGARSNQPQHF. The CDR3 DNA is TGTGCCAGGTTGTCGGGACAGGGGGCGCGAAGCAATCAGCCCCAGCATTTT.

In nucleotides, the CDR3 is TGTGCCAGCAGCCCACAGGCGGGGGGTCAAGAGACCCAGTACTTC. Protein sequence: CASSPQAGGQETQYF. J is TRBJ2-5 and V is TRBV7-7; 8 bases align to TRBD2. The CDR3 has 15 amino acids. Germline-derived CDR1 and CDR2 are SSHAT and FNYEAQ (reference sequence). V shed 5 bases and J 2 bases; nucleotides not matched to a gene: 7.